These 23 T cell receptor beta chains were sequenced from one sample in a study of T cells in Graves' hyperthyroidism and ophthalmopathy (dated 2019 in TCRdb). The library was generated by multiplex PCR. This sample was sequenced with an Illumina HiSeq 2000. The TCR beta CDR3 regions were amplified from the RNA transcripts. A first-round RT-PCR of the TCR CDR3 used the HTBI primer set with the Qiagen OneStep RT-PCR kit. The public reads were reprocessed in TCRdb via fastp at Q25 and MiXCR, keeping in-frame beta chains. Rows merge per CDR3 protein into single entries with the most common DNA and genes. The table for this sample lists some 770,000 distinct CDR3 sequences; about 15% of them were counted only once. The biggest ten clones account for around 7.7% of the sample. The material sequenced was blood. These receptors were obtained from a man aged 18-30 years with Graves' hyperthyroidism.

At least ten counts were recorded for this clonotype. The chain has TRBV28 and TRBJ2-1; 14 bases are a match to TRBD2. Germline V lookup: CDR1 MDHEN, CDR2 SYDVKM. The CDR3 extends over 15 amino acids. V lost 5 bases and J lost 4; bases outside the gene matches: 1. CDR3 protein: CASSGTSGSYNEQFF. The CDR3 DNA follows: TGTGCCAGCAGTGGGACTAGCGGGAGTTACAATGAGCAGTTCTTC.

In this sample, this clonotype turned up many times. This chain uses TRBV18 with TRBJ2-1; 7 nucleotides match TRBD1. The CDR3 is 16 residues long. CDR1 and CDR2 (germline): KGHSH, LQKENI. V dropped 3 bases and J dropped 3; count of bases not matched to a gene: 8. CDR3 bases: TGTGCCAGCTCACCTTCGGGACAGAGGTACTACAATGAGCAGTTCTTC. Amino acid sequence: CASSPSGQRYYNEQFF.

This clonotype was counted only a few times. This chain connects TRBV4-3 to TRBJ2-5, with no clear D. The CDR3 covers 13 residues. Germline values: CDR1 LGHNA, CDR2 YSLEER. Trimming took 2 bases from V and 2 from J, leaving 6 bases between them. CDR3 protein: CASSQSKQETQYF. The CDR3 DNA reads TGCGCCAGCAGCCAAAGCAAGCAAGAGACCCAGTACTTC.

This clonotype was picked up many times. This chain uses TRBV27 with TRBJ1-4; 7 bases match TRBD1. Trimming cost V 6 bases and J 7 bases; bases outside gene matches: 8. CDR3 length equals 14 residues. Per the germline V gene, CDR1 is MNHEY and CDR2 is SMNVEV (reference sequence). CDR3 in DNA: TGTGCCAGCAGCCCAACAGGGGTTCGTGAAAAACTGTTTTTT. Its protein is CASSPTGVREKLFF.

In this sample, this clonotype turned up a few times. A read error is possible here, since a much larger clone lies one base away. The chain links TRBV2 to TRBJ2-3; D is possibly TRBD2 (6 bases). Germline V gene data show CDR1 as SNHLY and CDR2 as FYNNEI. V lost 4 bases and J 0 bases, leaving 11 bases between the germline ends. The CDR3 sequence is 15 residues long. CDR3 nucleotides: TGTGCCAGCAGTGGGGGGACTCCTAGCACAGATACGCAGTATTTT. Translating gives CASSGGTPSTDTQYF.

The chain carries TRBV2 and TRBJ2-1; TRBD2 agrees at 10 bases. Germline V gene lookup returns CDR1 SNHLY and CDR2 FYNNEI. V lost 6 bases and J lost 4; bases outside the gene matches: 9. The CDR3 runs to 16 residues. CDR3 DNA: TGTGCCAGCAGGGGCCTAGCGGGAGTTCGTTACAATGAGCAGTTCTTC. Translation: CASRGLAGVRYNEQFF.

The J gene is TRBJ1-2, the V gene TRBV28; possible D gene TRBD1, 6 bases. Germline lookup yields CDR1 MDHEN and CDR2 SYDVKM. V lost 5 bases and J 3 bases, leaving 22 bases between the germline ends. CDR3 length: 17 residues. The CDR3: CASSPHRGGVGDYGYTF. Written as DNA, the CDR3 is TGTGCCAGCAGTCCCCATCGAGGGGGGGTGGGCGACTATGGCTACACCTTC.

Details on this clonotype: This sequence may be a read error, since a much larger clone differs from it by one base. The V and J genes are TRBV28 and TRBJ1-2; D not certain. The CDR3 sequence is 13 residues long. Germline loops: CDR1 MDHEN, CDR2 SYDVKM. The CDR3 loop reads CASSLGEIYGYSF. The CDR3 region has the DNA TGTGCCAGCAGTTTAGGGGAGATCTATGGCTACAGCTTC.

The chain links TRBV27 to TRBJ2-7; 8 bases align to TRBD1. V lost 1 base and J lost 5; bases outside the gene matches: 10. CDR3 length: 16 residues. The V gene's germline CDR1 is MNHEY and CDR2 SMNVEV (reference sequence). Written as DNA, the CDR3 is TGTGCCAGCAGTTTATTAAGACGACAGGGGCTCCACGAGCAGTACTTC. Encoded protein: CASSLLRRQGLHEQYF.

This clonotype was detected only once. This chain links TRBV7-3 with TRBJ2-2; a weak D match, TRBD1 (6 bases). The CDR3 runs 16 residues. Germline-derived CDR1 and CDR2 are SGHTA and FQGTGA. The germline V and J ends were trimmed by 7 bases and 1 base, with 16 bases remaining between them. For the CDR3, the DNA is TGTGCCAGCACCTCGGATCGGACAGTGAACACCGGGGAGCTGTTTTTT. This codes for CASTSDRTVNTGELFF.

In its sample, this clonotype was seen many times. This chain joins TRBV7-2 and TRBJ2-2; TRBD2 might be the D (5 bases). Germline assignment: CDR1 SGHTA and CDR2 FQGNSA. The V and J ends lost 3 bases and 6 bases respectively, with 5 bases between them. The CDR3 loop spans 12 amino acids. The CDR3: CASSFGAGELFF. In DNA form, the CDR3 reads TGTGCCAGCAGCTTCGGGGCCGGGGAGCTGTTTTTT.

This clonotype was recorded at least ten times. The chain employs TRBV6-1 and TRBJ2-2; 12 bases fit TRBD2. Germline V lookup: CDR1 MNHNS, CDR2 SASEGT. Unmatched junction bases numbered 1, after V lost 6 bases and J lost 5 bases. The CDR3 has 14 amino acids. The CDR3 sequence is CASRLAGGTGELFF. For the CDR3, the DNA is TGTGCCAGCAGACTAGCGGGAGGTACCGGGGAGCTGTTTTTT.

This clonotype was detected many times. This chain connects TRBV20-1 to TRBJ2-5; TRBD2 matches 10 bases. The CDR3 runs 13 residues. V shed 6 bases, J shed 4 bases, and the junction held 5 bases outside the gene matches. The germline V gene has CDR1 DFQATT and CDR2 SNEGSKA (reference sequence). The CDR3 sequence is CSATPSGRETQYF. In nucleotides, the CDR3 is TGCAGTGCCACTCCTAGCGGGAGAGAGACCCAGTACTTC.

Ten or more counts support this clonotype. The gene calls are TRBV28 and TRBJ2-5; a weak D match, TRBD2 (5 bases). CDR3 size: 14 residues. The germline V and J ends were trimmed by 3 bases and 7 bases, with 15 bases remaining between them. Germline V gives CDR1 MDHEN, CDR2 SYDVKM. CDR3 amino acids: CASSFGGFSGTQYF. The CDR3, as DNA: TGTGCCAGCAGTTTCGGCGGGTTCAGCGGGACCCAGTACTTC.

The chain has TRBV7-2 and TRBJ2-7; D may be TRBD1 or TRBD2 (5 bases each). Germline CDR1 is SGHTA and CDR2 is FQGNSA. V was clipped by 3 bases and J by 4 bases, with 13 bases between them. The CDR3 is made up of 14 amino acids. The CDR3 spells CASSFPGRRYEQYF. The DNA of the CDR3 is TGTGCCAGCAGCTTCCCGGGACGGCGTTACGAGCAGTACTTC.

This clonotype was found many times. The gene calls are TRBV28 and TRBJ2-7, with 10 positions matching TRBD1. Germline CDR1 reads MDHEN; CDR2 reads SYDVKM. Unmatched junction bases numbered 3, after V lost 6 bases and J lost 1 base. CDR3 size: 14 residues. CDR3 nucleotides: TGTGCCAGCAGGACAGGGGGCGCGTCCTACGAGCAGTACTTC. This gives the protein CASRTGGASYEQYF.

V gene TRBV28 combines with J gene TRBJ1-5; D not certain. CDR3 length: 12 residues. Germline lookup yields CDR1 MDHEN and CDR2 SYDVKM. The V gene lost 6 bases and the J gene lost 6 bases, with 9 bases spanning the gap. CDR3 DNA sequence: TGTGCCAGCAGCCCTATTACTCAGCCCCAGCATTTT. Encoded protein: CASSPITQPQHF.

The CDR3 coding sequence is TGTGCCAGCAGTTTGGTCCCGGGCGGCGGTGAAAAACTGTTTTTT. It encodes CASSLVPGGGEKLFF. The gene calls are TRBV28 and TRBJ1-4, with D hard to call. CDR1 and CDR2 from the germline V gene are MDHEN and SYDVKM. The CDR3 is 15 amino acids. V was clipped by 3 bases and J by 7 bases, with 15 bases between them.

This clonotype has only a few counts. This chain links TRBV7-9 with TRBJ2-7; possibly TRBD2 for D (7 bases). Germline values: CDR1 SEHNR, CDR2 FQNEAQ (reference sequence). Trimming removed 1 base at V and 5 bases at J, with 30 bases between. This CDR3 is built from 20 residues. In nucleotides, the CDR3 is TGTGCCAGCAGCTTAGGGGGGGGGGGACATCGAGCGGTCCCCCTTGACGAGCAGTACTTC. Amino acid sequence: CASSLGGGGHRAVPLDEQYF.

The chain carries TRBV29-1 and TRBJ1-2, with 10 bases lining up with TRBD1. This CDR3 contains 15 residues. The V and J ends lost 7 bases and 0 bases, in that order; junction bases with no gene match: 8. Per germline, CDR1 SQVTM and CDR2 ANQGSEA. The CDR3 reads CSAWDRGSPNYGYTF. In nucleotides, the CDR3 is TGCAGCGCATGGGACAGGGGATCTCCTAACTATGGCTACACCTTC.

This clonotype was seen repeatedly, ten times or more. The CDR3 bases are TGTGCCAGCAGTTCCCTCCAAAGAGGGTTCGATACGCAGTATTTT. Translation gives CASSSLQRGFDTQYF. This chain links TRBV28 with TRBJ2-3; D is possibly TRBD2 (5 bases). CDR1 MDHEN and CDR2 SYDVKM come from the germline V gene. The CDR3 is made up of 15 amino acids. V was pared by 4 bases and J by 6 bases, with 17 bases between.

This clonotype was seen a few times. The chain links TRBV30 to TRBJ2-5; D is uncertain. V lost 0 bases, J lost 2 bases, and 10 bases lay in between. In germline, CDR1 is GTSNPN, CDR2 SVGIG (reference sequence). The CDR3 contains 14 residues. The CDR3 is CAWSVPGSQETQYF. The CDR3 DNA follows: TGTGCCTGGAGTGTACCGGGCAGTCAAGAGACCCAGTACTTC.

Written as DNA, the CDR3 is TGTGCCACCAGTGTTGGCGGTACCAAAAACATTCAGTACTTC. Protein sequence: CATSVGGTKNIQYF. This chain links TRBV24-1 with TRBJ2-4; D is uncertain. V was cut by 5 bases and J by 2 bases, with 9 bases left in between. The germline V gene has CDR1 KGHDR and CDR2 SFDVKD. The CDR3 contains 14 residues.